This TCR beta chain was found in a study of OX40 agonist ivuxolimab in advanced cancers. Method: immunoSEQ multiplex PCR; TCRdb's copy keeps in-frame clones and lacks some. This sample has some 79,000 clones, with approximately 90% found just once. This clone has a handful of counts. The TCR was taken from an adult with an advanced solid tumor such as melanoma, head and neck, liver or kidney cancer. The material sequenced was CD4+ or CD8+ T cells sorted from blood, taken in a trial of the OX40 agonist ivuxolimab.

The DNA of the CDR3 is TGCGCCAGCACCAGACATGAGAACACTGAAGCTTTCTTT. Translation: CASTRHENTEAFF. The rearrangement uses TRBV5-1 and TRBJ1-1, with D hard to call. Trimming shortened V by 6 bases and J by 1 base, and 10 bases separated the two germline ends. This CDR3 comprises 13 residues. Germline loops: CDR1 SGHRS, CDR2 YFSETQ.